This T cell receptor (beta chain) originates from a study of blood T cell dynamics during melanoma immunotherapy. Study details: First-line therapy was either pembrolizumab or nivolumab with ipilimumab for metastatic melanoma.

Time point denoted: pre-treatment baseline. The CDR3 has 16 amino acids. Germline-derived CDR1 and CDR2 are MNHEY and SMNVEV (reference sequence). TCRdb keeps only in-frame clones here, not all; method: immunoSEQ multiplex PCR. This sample yields about 7,200 clones, of which 65% to 85% are seen a single time; roughly 17% belongs to the top ten. V usage is TRBV27 and J usage is TRBJ2-5; 7 bases agree with TRBD1. The J call may be incorrect, as the DNA end agrees better with TRBJ2-7. The sequences come from blood, collected from a patient treated with checkpoint blockade. The clonotype comes from a human donor with melanoma. The CDR3 loop reads CASSLGTDLGLYEQYF. CDR3 DNA: TGTGCCAGCAGTTTAGGGACAGACCTCGGCCTCTACGAGCAGTACTTC.